The T cell receptor (beta chain) under discussion was sequenced for a study of T cells in Graves' hyperthyroidism and ophthalmopathy. Study-level information: Peripheral blood samples were taken at initial diagnosis, prior to any treatment.

Points on this clonotype: Its target is not known.

RNA transcripts yielded amplified TCR beta CDR3 regions. First-round RT-PCR of the TCR CDR3 relied on the HTBI primer set. In TCRdb, the multiplex PCR reads were re-called with MiXCR into one record per CDR3 protein. The sample comprises a few hundred thousand distinct CDR3 sequences, under 15% of which are singletons, and about 9.1% rests with the top ten. Germline lookup yields CDR1 LNHDA and CDR2 SQIVND (reference sequence). This CDR3 spans 15 amino acids. Unmatched junction bases numbered 6, after V lost 8 bases and J lost 3 bases. Hyperthyroidism of Graves' type that showed no ophthalmopathy progression within 18 months was stable. Study-wide results and caveats: The model identified upcoming ophthalmopathy a median roughly 6 months ahead of onset. Blood also contained most expanded thyroid clonotypes above 0.001.

Sequences were obtained from blood. This chain joins TRBV19 and TRBJ2-3, with 12 bases that match TRBD2. The receptor comes from a woman between 18 and 29 years old with Graves' hyperthyroidism. DNA of the CDR3: TGTGCCAGTGCAAGACTAGCGGGAGAGACAGATACGCAGTATTTT. Residues: CASARLAGETDTQYF.